This T cell receptor (beta chain) is drawn from a study of blood T cells in healthy people across ages. As for the study in general: In model experiments, template switching was able to capture about one barcoded beta molecule for every two T cells that were present.

With 1 base removed from V and 13 bases from J, the gap between germline ends came to 11 bases. Germline V lookup: CDR1 SGHTA, CDR2 FQGNSA. The CDR3 is made up of 12 amino acids. This clonotype was counted at least ten times. Its antigen is not identified. Findings and caveats of the study: There were more naive CD4+ cells and higher diversity in long-lived donors than in aged donors.

Primers used in a second PCR of roughly 6 to 12 cycles were a sample-barcoded 5' primer and a J-beta primer mix. Each cDNA molecule, via a template-switch adaptor with 12 random nucleotides, was tagged. Via MiXCR, TCRdb re-called the 5' RACE reads, giving one row per CDR3 protein. The table lists about 670,000 distinct CDR3 sequences, 40% to 65% of them singletons. The receptor was isolated from a woman older than 75 in good health. The V gene is TRBV7-2, the J gene TRBJ2-1; no firm D call. Sequencing was done on a sample of blood. The CDR3 protein is CASSLELPRQFF. The CDR3 DNA is TGTGCCAGCAGCTTAGAGCTTCCCCGCCAGTTCTTC.